The clone carrying this TCR beta chain was counted many times. Germline CDR1 MDHEN, CDR2 SYDVKM. This CDR3 comprises 14 residues. V was shortened by 7 bases and J by 3 bases, with 13 bases between the two germline ends. This sample stems from a study of neurological immune-mediated disorders. Each sequencing run yielded over 190 million TCR-beta sequences from 15-18 subjects. TCRdb recomputed calls from the 5' RACE reads with MiXCR, one row per CDR3 protein. The sample carries 40,000 to 50,000 distinct CDR3 sequences, roughly 2.5% recorded once. V is TRBV28 and J is TRBJ2-1; D possibly uses TRBD1 or TRBD2 (5 bases each). The receptor was isolated from a man aged 30 to 45 with multiple sclerosis. The sequenced material came from PBMCs. CDR3 region: CASKSGPGYNEQFF. CDR3 coding DNA: TGTGCCAGCAAGTCGGGACCGGGCTACAATGAGCAGTTCTTC.